Reported below is one TCR beta chain. The assay was immunoSEQ multiplex PCR, and TCRdb's table has in-frame clones only and misses some. The table shows around 300,000 clones, with roughly 90% occurring only once. This entry comes from a study of blood T cell repertoires in COVID-19. The wider study: Acute-phase and convalescent COVID-19 samples originated in the United States, Italy and Spain. T cells, B-cell-depleted T cells, or PBMCs provided the cDNA or gDNA that served as material.

V lost 4 bases, J lost 10 bases, and 11 bases lay in between. The germline CDR1 and CDR2 sequences are MNHEY and SVGEGT. The CDR3 spans 12 residues. The sequenced sample was peripheral blood. This chain connects TRBV6-2 or TRBV6-3 to TRBJ2-1; D not certain. This clonotype was obtained from a woman in her seventies with COVID-19, enrolled during active disease. CDR3 coding DNA: TGTGCCAGCAGTTTTCCGACTCTGGAGCAGTTCTTC. It specifies CASSFPTLEQFF.